This TCR beta chain came from a study of control samples from healthy donors and cancer patients. Here immunoSEQ multiplex PCR was the method, and the copy in TCRdb shows in-frame clones only, minus some. The sample carries roughly 200,000 clones, roughly 94% recorded once. V lost 1 base and J 3 bases, leaving 6 bases between the germline ends. Germline CDR1 is SGHDN and CDR2 is FVKESK. The CDR3 has 13 amino acids. The gene calls are TRBV14 and TRBJ2-5, with D uncertain. The sequence derives from a man aged 45-60 years in good health. Input material: blood. The CDR3 DNA is TGTGCCAGCAGCCAAGCCCGCAAAGAGACCCAGTACTTC. Amino acid sequence: CASSQARKETQYF. Full variable domain (missing parts from reference TRBV14 and TRBJ2-5): EAGVTQFPSHSVIEKGQTVTLRCDPISGHDNLYWYRRVMGKEIKFLLHFVKESKQDESGMPNNRFLAERTGGTYSTLKVQPAELEDSGVYFCASSQARKETQYFGPGTRLLVL.